Listed here are 15 T cell receptor beta chains from one sample, sequenced in a study of identical twins. TCRdb reanalysed the 5' RACE reads using MiXCR and keeps one entry per CDR3 protein. This repertoire shows 420,000 or so distinct CDR3 sequences, approximately 17% found once; its top ten account for roughly 12%. The sample comprised naive T cells sorted from blood. These receptors were collected from a man over 45 in good health.

This clonotype has only a few counts. The rearrangement links TRBV3-1 to TRBJ2-7; 9 nucleotides match TRBD1. Germline trimming cut 2 bases from V and 7 bases from J; bases unmatched to any gene: 6. CDR1 is LGHDT and CDR2 is YNNKEL in the germline V gene (reference sequence). The CDR3 is 14 amino acids. The CDR3 DNA follows: TGTGCCAGCAGCCAACCGGGACAGGGTTCAGAGCAGTACTTC. Its protein product is CASSQPGQGSEQYF.

This clonotype was observed a handful of times. V usage is TRBV7-6 and J usage is TRBJ2-1; TRBD1 agrees at 7 bases. After removal of 0 bases from V and 8 bases from J, the junction contained 13 bases not matched to a gene. Germline assignment: CDR1 SGHVS and CDR2 FNYEAQ. This CDR3 spans 17 amino acids. Written as DNA, the CDR3 is TGTGCCAGCAGCTTAGCGTCCAGGACAGGATTCTTGGATGAGCAGTTCTTC. The encoded protein is CASSLASRTGFLDEQFF.

Many counts were recorded for this clonotype. The chain combines TRBV5-1 with TRBJ2-7, with D maybe TRBD1 (7 bases). This CDR3 spans 14 amino acids. V lost 4 bases, J lost 4 bases, and 15 bases lay in between. Germline CDR1 is SGHRS and CDR2 is YFSETQ. The CDR3 protein is CASSGRQGGYEQYF. DNA for the CDR3: TGCGCCAGCAGCGGGAGACAGGGAGGATACGAGCAGTACTTC.

The chain employs TRBV20-1 and TRBJ2-5; 10 nucleotides match TRBD2. CDR3 length: 14 residues. Unmatched junction bases numbered 6, after V lost 3 bases and J lost 5 bases. CDR1 is DFQATT and CDR2 is SNEGSKA in the germline V gene (reference sequence). The CDR3 DNA reads TGCAGTGCTAGGAAGCGGGGGGGTGAGGAGACCCAGTACTTC. Amino acids: CSARKRGGEETQYF.

Many counts were recorded for this clonotype. V is TRBV7-9 and J is TRBJ1-1; possibly TRBD1 for D (6 bases). The CDR3 contains 15 residues. The germline V and J ends were trimmed by 0 bases and 5 bases, with 13 bases remaining between them. Germline lookup yields CDR1 SEHNR and CDR2 FQNEAQ (reference sequence). CDR3 in DNA: TGTGCCAGCAGCTTAGCGCGGGGGGGCGGTACTGAAGCTTTCTTT. Amino acid sequence: CASSLARGGGTEAFF.

A few counts support this clonotype. The CDR3 region is CASSPVAAGGYTF. Here the CDR3 DNA reads TGTGCCAGCAGCCCGGTGGCAGCGGGTGGCTACACCTTC. This sequence joins TRBV6-2 or TRBV6-3 and TRBJ1-2; no reliable D call. Trimming cost V 6 bases and J 7 bases, with 15 bases left between them. The germline V gene encodes CDR1 MNHEY and CDR2 SVGEGT. The CDR3 spans 13 residues.

J is TRBJ2-7 and V is TRBV7-2; no firm D call. The germline V gene encodes CDR1 SGHTA and CDR2 FQGNSA. The CDR3 sequence is 14 residues long. The V end was cut by 3 bases, the J end by 6 bases, with 15 bases between. Here the CDR3 DNA reads TGTGCCAGCAGCTTCGGGCTAGATCCCCTCGAGCAGTACTTC. Its translation: CASSFGLDPLEQYF.

This sequence joins TRBV7-2 and TRBJ2-2; TRBD1 matches 8 bases. From germline, CDR1 is SGHTA and CDR2 FQGNSA. CDR3 length: 20 residues. Trimming cost V 0 bases and J 0 bases; bases outside gene matches: 12. CDR3 bases: TGTGCCAGCAGCTTAGCTAAGGGTTACAGGGGGGCTTCGAACACCGGGGAGCTGTTTTTT. Its translation: CASSLAKGYRGASNTGELFF. Looking up the rest from reference TRBV7-2 and TRBJ2-2 gives the full variable domain: GAGVSQSPSNKVTEKGKDVELRCDPISGHTALYWYRQSLGQGLEFLIYFQGNSAPDKSGLPSDRFSAERTGGSVSTLTIQRTQQEDSAVYLCASSLAKGYRGASNTGELFFGEGSRLTVL.

This clonotype appeared many times. The CDR3 reads CASSPSGTRFNHEQFF. The CDR3 region has the DNA TGTGCCAGCAGCCCGTCCGGGACTAGATTTAACCATGAGCAGTTCTTC. This chain joins TRBV7-9 and TRBJ2-1; TRBD2 aligns across 8 bases. Germline-derived CDR1 and CDR2 are SEHNR and FQNEAQ (reference sequence). With V trimmed by 5 bases and J by 8 bases, 14 bases remained unmatched. The CDR3 is made up of 16 amino acids.

This clonotype was seen ten or more times. This chain uses TRBV5-1 with TRBJ2-7; D is possibly TRBD2 (6 bases). CDR3 length equals 15 residues. Trimming took off 0 bases at V and 4 bases at J, with 14 bases between the two ends. Germline CDR1 SGHRS, CDR2 YFSETQ. CDR3 amino acids: CASSLVAAGGYEQYF. For the CDR3, the DNA is TGCGCCAGCAGCTTGGTAGCGGCGGGTGGGTACGAGCAGTACTTC.

The gene calls are TRBV10-3 and TRBJ2-5, with 8 nucleotides matching TRBD2. The germline V gene has CDR1 ENHRY and CDR2 SYGVKD. The CDR3 is 12 amino acids. V was clipped by 10 bases and J by 5 bases; unmatched bases: 6. Here the CDR3 reads CATQGLEETQYF. CDR3 bases: TGTGCCACCCAGGGACTAGAGGAGACCCAGTACTTC.

V and J are TRBV7-9 and TRBJ2-1; TRBD2 aligns across 7 bases. The V gene end was trimmed by 11 bases and the J gene end by 5 bases; junction bases not matched to a gene: 9. Germline V gene data show CDR1 as SEHNR and CDR2 as FQNEAQ (reference sequence). The CDR3 spans 13 residues. The CDR3 DNA sequence: TGTGCCGGACAAATAGCGGGCAACAATGAGCAGTTCTTC. This codes for CAGQIAGNNEQFF.

The CDR3 nucleotides read TGTGCCATCAGTTCCCGACAGGGGTTAGAGTACTTC. Amino acids: CAISSRQGLEYF. The chain has TRBV10-3 and TRBJ2-7, with 8 positions matching TRBD1. The length of the CDR3 is 12 residues. Trimming removed 5 bases from V and 11 bases from J; junction bases left unmatched: 8. From germline, CDR1 is ENHRY and CDR2 SYGVKD.

This chain links TRBV20-1 with TRBJ1-6; unclear D gene. Between the trimmed V and J ends, which lost 1 base and 0 bases, there was a span of 13 bases. Germline V CDR1 and CDR2: DFQATT, SNEGSKA (reference sequence). The CDR3 consists of 17 residues. The CDR3 loop is CSARVERGSSYNSPLHF. As DNA, the CDR3 is TGCAGTGCTAGAGTCGAAAGAGGAAGCTCCTATAATTCACCCCTCCACTTT.

The chain links TRBV9 to TRBJ2-3; D might be TRBD1 (6 bases). V was pared by 0 bases and J by 1 base, with 12 bases between. The germline V gene has CDR1 SGDLS and CDR2 YYNGEE. The CDR3 has 16 amino acids. The CDR3 loop is CASSVEAGAGTDTQYF. The CDR3 region has the DNA TGTGCCAGCAGCGTAGAAGCAGGGGCAGGCACAGATACGCAGTATTTT.